These 25 T cell receptor beta chains came from one sample sequenced in a study of sequential checkpoint blockade in melanoma. Clones were sequenced by immunoSEQ multiplex PCR, and TCRdb holds only the in-frame ones, with some missing. This sample carries about 12,000 clones, approximately 27% of them seen once, and the ten largest clones take roughly 19%. The treatment was: randomized to nivolumab then ipilimumab (arm A) or the reverse (arm B). The sequencing here drew on tumor tissue (inferred from file names), taken from a patient given nivolumab and ipilimumab in sequence. The origin of the receptors is a human donor with melanoma.

Many counts were recorded for this clone. This chain's CDR3 is CASSTGSTTIYF. The CDR3, as DNA: TGTGCCAGCAGTACAGGGTCAACCACCATATATTTT. The rearrangement joins TRBV6-8 to TRBJ1-3, with TRBD1 as a possible D gene (6 bases). CDR1 and CDR2 from the germline V gene are MNHGY and SAAAGT. The CDR3 sequence is 12 residues long. Trimming removed 5 bases at V and 9 bases at J, with 11 bases between.

The J gene is TRBJ1-1, the V gene TRBV9; D is uncertain. The CDR3 is 14 amino acids. The V and J ends lost 3 bases and 0 bases respectively, with 9 bases between them. Per the germline V gene, CDR1 is SGDLS and CDR2 is YYNGEE. CDR3 in amino acids: CASSARYMNTEAFF. In DNA, the CDR3 is TGTGCCAGCAGCGCCCGTTATATGAACACTGAAGCTTTCTTT.

The chain has TRBV15 and TRBJ2-7; perhaps D is TRBD1 or TRBD2 (5 bases each). The CDR3 contains 17 residues. Germline V CDR1 and CDR2: LNHNV, YYDKDF (reference sequence). V lost 6 bases and J lost 3, with 24 bases in between. The CDR3 region has the DNA TGTGCCACCAGTACGACGATTGCTTCCTGGGGGAGCTACGAGCAGTACTTC. This gives the protein CATSTTIASWGSYEQYF.

Ten or more counts support this clone. This chain links TRBV11-3 with TRBJ1-3; 7 nucleotides agree with TRBD1. Germline assignment: CDR1 SGHNT and CDR2 YENEEA. The CDR3 consists of 14 residues. Unmatched junction bases numbered 2, after V lost 2 bases and J lost 4 bases. CDR3 sequence (DNA): TGTGCCAGCAGCTTATCGACAGGGGGAAACACCATATATTTT. Its translation is CASSLSTGGNTIYF.

The chain carries TRBV6-8 and TRBJ1-1; D gene unclear. V was cut by 5 bases and J by 0 bases, with 25 bases left in between. The germline gives CDR1 MNHGY, CDR2 SAAAGT. The CDR3 is made up of 19 amino acids. The CDR3 nucleotides are TGTGCCAGCAGTCTCGAAGCCCTCACGGGAATAGGTATGAACACTGAAGCTTTCTTT. Its translation: CASSLEALTGIGMNTEAFF.

Comments on this clone: Additional DNA sequences in this sample encode the identical CDR3. V gene TRBV11-3 combines with J gene TRBJ2-7, with TRBD1 identical over 7 bases. Trimming at V came to 3 bases and at J to 4 bases, leaving 6 bases not matched to a gene. Germline assignment: CDR1 SGHNT and CDR2 YENEEA. The length of the CDR3 is 14 residues. DNA of the CDR3: TGTGCCAGCAGCTTGGTGGGACAGACTTACGAGCAGTACTTC. It is translated as CASSLVGQTYEQYF.

This chain uses TRBV6-8 with TRBJ2-1; 7 positions match TRBD2. J lost 9 bases, V lost 5 bases, and 7 bases had no gene match. This CDR3 spans 13 amino acids. Germline loops: CDR1 MNHGY, CDR2 SAAAGT. The CDR3 sequence: CASSDTERGEQFF. The CDR3, as DNA: TGTGCCAGCAGTGATACCGAGCGGGGTGAGCAGTTCTTC.

A few counts support this clone. The chain employs TRBV7-7 and TRBJ2-1; D is possibly TRBD1 (6 bases). The CDR3 has 15 residues. The V end was cut by 5 bases, the J end by 3 bases, with 14 bases between. Per germline, CDR1 SSHAT and CDR2 FNYEAQ (reference sequence). This CDR3 reads CASSGHRVYYNEQFF. The CDR3 DNA follows: TGTGCCAGCAGCGGGCACAGGGTTTACTACAATGAGCAGTTCTTC.

This chain uses TRBV6-7 with TRBJ1-5; D unresolved. TRBV6-7 is assigned to the ORF class and has an uncertain function. The CDR3 length is 16 residues. With 6 bases removed from V and 2 bases from J, the gap between germline ends came to 17 bases. Here the CDR3 reads CASSPRGGYGNQPQHF. The CDR3 DNA follows: TGTGCCAGCAGCCCCCGGGGAGGGTACGGCAATCAGCCCCAGCATTTT.

The chain has TRBV19 and TRBJ1-5, with 9 bases identical to TRBD1. Germline-derived CDR1 and CDR2 are LNHDA and SQIVND (reference sequence). This CDR3 spans 13 amino acids. V lost 6 bases, J lost 6 bases, and 3 bases stayed unmatched. The CDR3 here is CASRRDRVQPQHF. The CDR3 nucleotides are TGTGCCAGTAGGCGGGACAGGGTTCAGCCCCAGCATTTT.

The V gene is TRBV29-1, the J gene TRBJ1-5; D gene ambiguous. Trimming took off 4 bases at V and 3 bases at J, with 10 bases between the two ends. The germline gives CDR1 SQVTM, CDR2 ANQGSEA. The CDR3 length is 13 residues. The CDR3 region is CSVVTELNQPQHF. The CDR3 DNA is TGCAGCGTTGTGACTGAGCTCAATCAGCCCCAGCATTTT.

This clone was counted a few times. The genes are TRBV10-2 and TRBJ1-2, with 10 bases fitting TRBD1. The CDR3 is 13 amino acids. CDR1 WSHSY and CDR2 SAAADI come from the germline V gene. V shed 8 bases and J 4 bases; nucleotides not matched to a gene: 4. For the CDR3, the DNA is TGCGCCAGCCAGACAGGGGGCGGCTATGGCTACACCTTC. Translation: CASQTGGGYGYTF.

The chain combines TRBV18 with TRBJ2-4; D is perhaps TRBD1 (6 bases). The CDR3 is made up of 16 amino acids. Germline loops: CDR1 KGHSH, CDR2 LQKENI. The ends were cut back, 6 bases at V and 3 bases at J, with 18 bases in the middle. CDR3 nucleotides: TGTGCCAGCTCCGCTCAACAGGGAAGGGTCAAAAACATTCAGTACTTC. Translation gives CASSAQQGRVKNIQYF.

The chain employs TRBV19 and TRBJ1-1, with TRBD1 as a possible D gene (5 bases). The CDR3 is 14 residues long. The germline V gene encodes CDR1 LNHDA and CDR2 SQIVND (reference sequence). The V and J ends lost 8 bases and 6 bases respectively, with 19 bases between them. The CDR3, as DNA: TGTGCCAGTCAACGGAGCTCCAGGGTGTCTGAAGCTTTCTTT. It is translated as CASQRSSRVSEAFF.

This clone was detected a few times. V is TRBV6-8 and J is TRBJ1-2; D might be TRBD1 (6 bases). Trimming removed 6 bases from V and 4 bases from J, with 9 bases in between. Germline values: CDR1 MNHGY, CDR2 SAAAGT. The CDR3 loop spans 12 amino acids. This CDR3 is CASRGGVYGYTF. CDR3 nucleotides: TGTGCCAGCAGGGGGGGCGTCTATGGCTACACCTTC.

This clone was found a few times. This chain connects TRBV4-1 to TRBJ2-7; 9 bases agree with TRBD1. CDR1 is MGHRA, CDR2 YSYEKL, per germline. The V and J ends lost 0 bases and 3 bases, in that order; junction bases with no gene match: 3. The CDR3 totals 15 residues. The CDR3 sequence is CASSQDSTGGYEQYV. In DNA, the CDR3 is TGCGCCAGCAGCCAAGACTCGACAGGGGGCTACGAGCAGTACGTC.

V is TRBV19 and J is TRBJ2-5; perhaps TRBD2 as D (6 bases). The germline V gene encodes CDR1 LNHDA and CDR2 SQIVND (reference sequence). V was cut by 5 bases and J by 0 bases, with 16 bases left in between. The CDR3 is 16 amino acids. The CDR3 region has the DNA TGTGCCAGTAGTCCTCTGCGGGACGCCAACCAAGAGACCCAGTACTTC. Translating it yields CASSPLRDANQETQYF.

This clone was seen only a few times. This chain connects TRBV6-8 to TRBJ2-5; 7 bases agree with TRBD1. The junction had 11 bases not matched to a gene; V was cut back by 0 bases and J by 1 base. The length of the CDR3 is 18 residues. The germline V gene has CDR1 MNHGY and CDR2 SAAAGT. Written as DNA, the CDR3 is TGTGCCAGCAGTTACTCGTACTACCGGACAGGCCTCCAAGAGACCCAGTACTTC. Translating it yields CASSYSYYRTGLQETQYF.

This clone was counted a few times. This rearrangement joins TRBV28 to TRBJ2-7; either TRBD1 or TRBD2 may supply D (5 bases each). V was cut by 5 bases and J by 5 bases, with 13 bases left in between. Germline V gives CDR1 MDHEN, CDR2 SYDVKM. The CDR3 length is 13 residues. The CDR3 DNA follows: TGTGCCAGCAGTGGGACGGCCGCCCACGAGCAGTACGTC. Encoded protein: CASSGTAAHEQYV.

The chain recombines TRBV19 with TRBJ2-2, with D perhaps TRBD1 (5 bases). V lost 5 bases and J 6 bases, leaving 13 bases between the germline ends. In germline, CDR1 is LNHDA, CDR2 SQIVND (reference sequence). This CDR3 is 14 amino acids long. CDR3 sequence reads: CASSYRQGPGELFF. CDR3 nucleotide sequence: TGTGCCAGTAGTTATCGCCAGGGCCCCGGGGAGCTGTTTTTT.

This clone turned up a few times. The CDR3 loop reads CASSELLSGGDNTDTQYF. The CDR3 bases are TGTGCCAGCAGCGAGCTACTTAGCGGGGGAGACAACACAGATACGCAGTATTTT. J is TRBJ2-3 and V is TRBV7-5; TRBD2 was called by the table and not checked on the DNA. TRBV7-5 is deemed a pseudogene. This CDR3 contains 18 residues.

The chain uses TRBV6-8 and TRBJ1-6; D is unresolved. Germline assignment: CDR1 MNHGY and CDR2 SAAAGT. Trimming cost V 7 bases and J 0 bases, with 10 bases left between them. CDR3 length equals 15 residues. CDR3 bases: TGTGCCAGCATCATCGGGAGCTCCTATAATTCACCCCTCCACTTT. It translates to CASIIGSSYNSPLHF.

This chain joins TRBV5-1 and TRBJ1-5; 11 bases agree with TRBD1. The CDR3 runs 14 residues. Looked up from germline, CDR1 is SGHRS and CDR2 is YFSETQ. With V trimmed by 4 bases and J by 7 bases, 4 bases remained unmatched. CDR3 sequence reads: CASSLGQGDQPQHF. The DNA for the CDR3 is TGCGCCAGCAGCCTGGGACAGGGGGACCAGCCCCAGCATTTT. Filled out from reference TRBV5-1 and TRBJ1-5, the complete variable domain reads KAGVTQTPRYLIKTRGQQVTLSCSPISGHRSVSWYQQTPGQGLQFLFEYFSETQRNKGNFPGRFSGRQFSNSRSEMNVSTLELGDSALYLCASSLGQGDQPQHFGDGTRLSIL.

The chain links TRBV9 to TRBJ2-7, with D perhaps being TRBD1 or TRBD2 (5 bases each). The CDR3 covers 16 residues. The V end was cut by 5 bases, the J end by 0 bases, with 18 bases between. Germline V gives CDR1 SGDLS, CDR2 YYNGEE. In nucleotides, the CDR3 is TGTGCCAGCAGTGGGACGGTCAAATTCAGCTCCTACGAGCAGTACGTC. It specifies CASSGTVKFSSYEQYV.

This clone was recorded a few times. This rearrangement joins TRBV18 to TRBJ2-1, with 9 bases aligning to TRBD1. The CDR3 loop spans 16 amino acids. V lost 0 bases and J lost 5; bases outside the gene matches: 5. Germline CDR1 and CDR2: KGHSH and LQKENI. This CDR3 reads CASSPPGQGWDNEQFF. The CDR3, as DNA: TGTGCCAGCTCACCACCGGGACAGGGATGGGACAATGAGCAGTTCTTC. Full variable domain (missing parts from reference TRBV18 and TRBJ2-1): NAGVMQNPRHLVRRRGQEARLRCSPMKGHSHVYWYRQLPEEGLKFMVYLQKENIIDESGMPKERFSAEFPKEGPSILRIQQVVRGDSAAYFCASSPPGQGWDNEQFFGPGTRLTVL.